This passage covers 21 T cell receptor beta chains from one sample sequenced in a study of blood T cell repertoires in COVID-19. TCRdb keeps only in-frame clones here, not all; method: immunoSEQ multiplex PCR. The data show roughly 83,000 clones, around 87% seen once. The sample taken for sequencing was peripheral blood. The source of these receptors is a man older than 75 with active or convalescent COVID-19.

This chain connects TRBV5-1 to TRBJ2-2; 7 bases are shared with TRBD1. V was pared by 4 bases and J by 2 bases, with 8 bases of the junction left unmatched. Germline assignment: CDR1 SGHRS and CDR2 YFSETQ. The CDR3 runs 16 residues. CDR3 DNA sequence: TGCGCCAGCAGCACCCCCAGACAGGGAAACACCGGGGAGCTGTTTTTT. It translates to CASSTPRQGNTGELFF.

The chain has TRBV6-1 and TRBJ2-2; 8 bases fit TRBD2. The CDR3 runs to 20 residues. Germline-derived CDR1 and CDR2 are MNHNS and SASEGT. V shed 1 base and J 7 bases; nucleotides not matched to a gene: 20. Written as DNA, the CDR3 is TGTGCCAGCAGTGAAGAAGAGGTCTCCCGGCCGGGAGGGGAGGGCGGGGAGCTGTTTTTT. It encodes CASSEEEVSRPGGEGGELFF.

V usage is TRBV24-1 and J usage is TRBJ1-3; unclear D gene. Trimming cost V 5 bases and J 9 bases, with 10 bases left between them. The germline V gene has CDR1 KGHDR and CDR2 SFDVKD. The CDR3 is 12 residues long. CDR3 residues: CATSGPRGTIYF. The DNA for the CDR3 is TGTGCCACCAGTGGCCCCCGGGGCACCATATATTTT.

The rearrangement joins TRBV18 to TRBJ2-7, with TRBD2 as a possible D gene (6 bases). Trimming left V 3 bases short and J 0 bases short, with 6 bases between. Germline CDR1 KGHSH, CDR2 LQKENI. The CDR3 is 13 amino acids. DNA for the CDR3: TGTGCCAGCTCACCTAGCGGCTCCTACGAGCAGTACGTC. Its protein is CASSPSGSYEQYV.

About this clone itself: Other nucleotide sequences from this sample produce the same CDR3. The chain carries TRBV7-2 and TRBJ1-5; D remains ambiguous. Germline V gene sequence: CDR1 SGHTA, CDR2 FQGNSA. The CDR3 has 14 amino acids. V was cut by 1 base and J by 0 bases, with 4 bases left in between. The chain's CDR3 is CASSLDSSNQPQHF. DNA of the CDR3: TGTGCCAGCAGCTTAGACTCTAGCAATCAGCCCCAGCATTTT.

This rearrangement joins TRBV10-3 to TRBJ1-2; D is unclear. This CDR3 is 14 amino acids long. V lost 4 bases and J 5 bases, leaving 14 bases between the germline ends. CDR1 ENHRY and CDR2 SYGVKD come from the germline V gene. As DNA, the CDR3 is TGTGCCATCAGTGGAGTGCGCGGGAGTTATGGCTACACCTTC. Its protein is CAISGVRGSYGYTF.

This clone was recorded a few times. The CDR3 is CASSLNTEAFF. In DNA form, the CDR3 reads TGTGCCAGCAGTCTAAACACTGAAGCTTTCTTT. V usage is TRBV2 and J usage is TRBJ1-1; no definite D call. The V end lost 5 bases, the J end lost 2 bases, and 3 bases lay between the germline ends. Germline values: CDR1 SNHLY, CDR2 FYNNEI. The CDR3 runs to 11 residues.

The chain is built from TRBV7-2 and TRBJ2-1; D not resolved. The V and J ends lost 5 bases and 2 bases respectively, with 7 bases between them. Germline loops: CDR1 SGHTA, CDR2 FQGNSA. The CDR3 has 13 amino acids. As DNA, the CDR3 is TGTGCCAGCAGCCCCTCTACCTACAATGAGCAGTTCTTC. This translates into CASSPSTYNEQFF.

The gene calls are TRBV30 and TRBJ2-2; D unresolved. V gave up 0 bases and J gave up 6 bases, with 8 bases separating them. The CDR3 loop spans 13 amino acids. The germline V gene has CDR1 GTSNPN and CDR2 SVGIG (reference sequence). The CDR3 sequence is CAWSVLSSGELFF. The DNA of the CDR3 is TGTGCCTGGAGTGTACTGTCTTCCGGGGAGCTGTTTTTT.

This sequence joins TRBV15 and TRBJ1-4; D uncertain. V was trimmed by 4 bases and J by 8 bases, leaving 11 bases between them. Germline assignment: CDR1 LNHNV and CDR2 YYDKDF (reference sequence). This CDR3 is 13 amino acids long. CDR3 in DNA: TGTGCCACCAGCACGCGAACGGGGGAAAAACTGTTTTTT. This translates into CATSTRTGEKLFF. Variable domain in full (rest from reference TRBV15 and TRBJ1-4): DAMVIQNPRYQVTQFGKPVTLSCSQTLNHNVMYWYQQKSSQAPKLLFHYYDKDFNNEADTPDNFQSRRPNTSFCFLDIRSPGLGDTAMYLCATSTRTGEKLFFGSGTQLSVL.

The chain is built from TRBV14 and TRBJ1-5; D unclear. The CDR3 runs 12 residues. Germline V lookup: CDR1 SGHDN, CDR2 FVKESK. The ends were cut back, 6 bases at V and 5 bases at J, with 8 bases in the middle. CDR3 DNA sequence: TGTGCCAGCAGGAGTATGTATCAGCCCCAGCATTTT. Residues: CASRSMYQPQHF.

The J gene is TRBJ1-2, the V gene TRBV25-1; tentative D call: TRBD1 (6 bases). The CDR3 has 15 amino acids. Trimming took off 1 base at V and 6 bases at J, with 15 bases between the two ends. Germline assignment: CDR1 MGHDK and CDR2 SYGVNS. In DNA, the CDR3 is TGTGCCAGCAGTGAATGGGGCAGGGGACCTGATGGCTACACCTTC. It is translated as CASSEWGRGPDGYTF.

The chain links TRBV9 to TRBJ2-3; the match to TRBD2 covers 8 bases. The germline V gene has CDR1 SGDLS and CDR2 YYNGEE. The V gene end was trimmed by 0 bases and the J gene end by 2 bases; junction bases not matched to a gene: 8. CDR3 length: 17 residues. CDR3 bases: TGTGCCAGCAGCGTAGCTCTGGCGGGGGGCTTCACAGATACGCAGTATTTT. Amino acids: CASSVALAGGFTDTQYF.

The CDR3 DNA is TGCAGCGTAGACTTAAGAAGGTATGGCTACACCTTC. Amino acids: CSVDLRRYGYTF. The rearrangement links TRBV29-1 to TRBJ1-2, with D unclear. Germline assignment: CDR1 SQVTM and CDR2 ANQGSEA. V lost 6 bases to trimming and J lost 5 bases, with 13 bases between them. The CDR3 has 12 amino acids.

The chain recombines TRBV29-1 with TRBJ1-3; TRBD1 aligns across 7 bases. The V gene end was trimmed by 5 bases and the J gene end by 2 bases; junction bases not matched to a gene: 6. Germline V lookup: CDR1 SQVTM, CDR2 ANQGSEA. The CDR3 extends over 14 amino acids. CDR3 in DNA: TGCAGCGTTAGGCAGGACAGGACTGGAAACACCATATATTTT. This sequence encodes CSVRQDRTGNTIYF.

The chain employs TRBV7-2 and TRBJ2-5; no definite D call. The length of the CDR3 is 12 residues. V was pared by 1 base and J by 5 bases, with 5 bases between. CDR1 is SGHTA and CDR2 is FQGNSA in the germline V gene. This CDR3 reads CASSLGPETQYF. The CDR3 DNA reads TGTGCCAGCAGCTTAGGTCCGGAGACCCAGTACTTC.

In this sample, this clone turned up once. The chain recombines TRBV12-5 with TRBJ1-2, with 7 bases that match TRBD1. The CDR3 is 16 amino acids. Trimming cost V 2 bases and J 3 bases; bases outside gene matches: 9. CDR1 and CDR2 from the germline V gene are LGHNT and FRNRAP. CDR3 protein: CASGLSPGQIDYGYTF. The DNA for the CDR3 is TGTGCTAGTGGTTTGTCACCGGGACAGATTGACTATGGCTACACCTTC.

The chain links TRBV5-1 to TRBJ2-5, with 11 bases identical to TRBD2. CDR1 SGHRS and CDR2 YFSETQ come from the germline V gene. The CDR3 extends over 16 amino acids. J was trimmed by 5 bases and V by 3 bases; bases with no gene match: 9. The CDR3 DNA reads TGCGCCAGCAGCTCGGACCCGACTAGCGGGGTGGAGACCCAGTACTTC. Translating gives CASSSDPTSGVETQYF. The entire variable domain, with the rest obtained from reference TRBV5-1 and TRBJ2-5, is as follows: KAGVTQTPRYLIKTRGQQVTLSCSPISGHRSVSWYQQTPGQGLQFLFEYFSETQRNKGNFPGRFSGRQFSNSRSEMNVSTLELGDSALYLCASSSDPTSGVETQYFGPGTRLLVL.

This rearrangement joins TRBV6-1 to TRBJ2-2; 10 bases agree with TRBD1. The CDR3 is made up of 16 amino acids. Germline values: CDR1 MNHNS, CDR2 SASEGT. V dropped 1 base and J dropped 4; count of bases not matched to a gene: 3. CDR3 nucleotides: TGTGCCAGCAGTGAAGTGGACAGGGGGAGCACCGGGGAGCTGTTTTTT. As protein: CASSEVDRGSTGELFF.

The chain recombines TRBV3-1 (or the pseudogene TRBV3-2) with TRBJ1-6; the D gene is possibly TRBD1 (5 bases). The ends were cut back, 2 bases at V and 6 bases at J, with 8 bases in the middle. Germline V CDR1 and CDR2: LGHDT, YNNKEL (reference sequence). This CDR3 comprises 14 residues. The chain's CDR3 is CASSQMTVNSPLHF. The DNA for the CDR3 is TGTGCCAGCAGCCAAATGACAGTTAATTCACCCCTCCACTTT.

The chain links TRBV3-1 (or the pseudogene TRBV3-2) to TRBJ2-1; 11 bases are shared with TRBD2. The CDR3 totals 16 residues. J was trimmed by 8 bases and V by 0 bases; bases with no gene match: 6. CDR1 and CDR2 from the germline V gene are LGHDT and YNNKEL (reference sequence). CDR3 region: CASSQDLASGRYEQFF. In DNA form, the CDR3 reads TGTGCCAGCAGCCAAGATTTGGCTAGCGGGAGGTATGAGCAGTTCTTC.